A single sample is the source of the 17 T cell receptor beta chains below, sequenced in a study of blood T cell repertoires in COVID-19. Produced via immunoSEQ multiplex PCR; TCRdb's table is partial and in-frame only. Of 200,000 to 250,000 clones listed, over 80% were seen once; the top ten hold about 4%. The sequenced material came from PBMCs or T cells enriched from blood (not recorded which). Receptor source: a woman aged 25 to 39 who had been exposed to COVID-19.

The DNA for the CDR3 is TGTGCCAGCCGCAGCTGGGGACAGCCTCAAGAGACCCAGTACTTC. Translation: CASRSWGQPQETQYF. V and J are TRBV11-2 and TRBJ2-5; 7 bases fit TRBD1. The V gene end was trimmed by 8 bases and the J gene end by 2 bases; junction bases not matched to a gene: 11. The germline V gene encodes CDR1 SGHAT and CDR2 FQNNGV. The CDR3 extends over 15 amino acids.

This clone appeared once. This chain joins TRBV11-2 and TRBJ2-1; 9 bases map to TRBD2. Germline V lookup: CDR1 SGHAT, CDR2 FQNNGV. With 4 bases clipped from V and 4 bases from J, the junction kept 17 bases outside the gene matches. This CDR3 is 19 amino acids long. CDR3 loop: CASSSRGRLAGISYNEQFF. CDR3 in DNA: TGTGCCAGCAGCTCAAGGGGGCGTCTAGCGGGGATTTCTTACAATGAGCAGTTCTTC.

The V gene is TRBV6-1, the J gene TRBJ1-5; possibly TRBD1 for D (5 bases). CDR3 length: 17 amino acids. V dropped 1 base and J dropped 5 bases, with 18 bases sitting between them. Germline V gives CDR1 MNHNS, CDR2 SASEGT. The CDR3 DNA reads as TGTGCCAGCAGTGAAGTAACTCTTCGGGGGTCGGATCAGCCCCAGCATTTT. The encoded protein is CASSEVTLRGSDQPQHF.

The CDR3 DNA reads as TGTGCCAGTAGTATAGATCTATTAGAGTTCGCTGAAGCTTTCTTT. This encodes CASSIDLLEFAEAFF. The V call is TRBV19, the J call TRBJ1-1; no firm D call. There are 15 residues in the CDR3. CDR1 and CDR2 (germline): LNHDA, SQIVND (reference sequence). V lost 0 bases to trimming and J lost 6 bases, with 14 bases between them.

This rearrangement joins TRBV19 to TRBJ2-6; TRBD1 might be the D (6 bases). The CDR3 is 16 residues long. V was cut by 6 bases and J by 0 bases, with 12 bases left in between. Germline CDR1 reads LNHDA; CDR2 reads SQIVND (reference sequence). CDR3 sequence reads: CASRPDRRSGANVLTF. As DNA, the CDR3 is TGTGCCAGTAGGCCCGACAGGCGCTCTGGGGCCAACGTCCTGACTTTC. The whole variable domain, remainder taken from reference TRBV19 and TRBJ2-6, is DGGITQSPKYLFRKEGQNVTLSCEQNLNHDAMYWYRQDPGQGLRLIYYSQIVNDFQKGDIAEGYSVSREKKESFPLTVTSAQKNPTAFYLCASRPDRRSGANVLTFGAGSRLTVL.

This clone occurred a few times. The rearrangement uses TRBV28 and TRBJ1-1; D is possibly TRBD1 (6 bases). This CDR3 has 14 amino acids. From germline, CDR1 is MDHEN and CDR2 SYDVKM. The germline V and J ends were trimmed by 3 bases and 6 bases, with 14 bases remaining between them. CDR3 nucleotides: TGTGCCAGCAGTTTCTCCGGCAGGGGTCCTGAAGCTTTCTTT. Protein: CASSFSGRGPEAFF.

This clone has only one observation. The J gene is TRBJ2-2, the V gene TRBV7-9, with TRBD1 as a possible D gene (6 bases). This CDR3 comprises 15 residues. Trimming cost V 5 bases and J 6 bases, with 16 bases left between them. CDR1 and CDR2 (germline): SEHNR, FQNEAQ (reference sequence). The CDR3 sequence: CASSAVAGEPGELFF. The CDR3 nucleotides are TGTGCCAGCAGCGCCGTAGCAGGGGAACCCGGGGAGCTGTTTTTT.

This sequence joins TRBV4-1 and TRBJ1-3; 8 bases match TRBD1. The CDR3 totals 16 residues. Germline V gene data show CDR1 as MGHRA and CDR2 as YSYEKL. V was clipped by 4 bases and J by 3 bases; unmatched bases: 8. The CDR3 DNA sequence: TGCGCCAGCAGCCCGATCGGACAGGGCGGTGGAAACACCATATATTTT. Translated, it gives CASSPIGQGGGNTIYF.

V usage is TRBV6-4 and J usage is TRBJ2-2; D is possibly TRBD2 (6 bases). The CDR3 is 14 amino acids. V was shortened by 7 bases and J by 0 bases, with 9 bases between the two germline ends. Germline-derived CDR1 and CDR2 are MRHNA and SNTAGT. Written as DNA, the CDR3 is TGTGCCAGCAAGGACTATTCGAACACCGGGGAGCTGTTTTTT. This encodes CASKDYSNTGELFF.

V usage is TRBV2 and J usage is TRBJ2-1; D possibly corresponds to TRBD2 (6 bases). Germline CDR1 and CDR2: SNHLY and FYNNEI. Trimming shortened V by 4 bases and J by 4 bases, and 14 bases separated the two germline ends. The CDR3 totals 15 residues. The CDR3 nucleotides read TGTGCCAGCAGTGCAAGACTAGATGCTTACAATGAGCAGTTCTTC. Protein product: CASSARLDAYNEQFF.

This rearrangement joins TRBV5-1 to TRBJ1-5; D is ambiguous. Germline lookup yields CDR1 SGHRS and CDR2 YFSETQ. This CDR3 is 13 amino acids long. V was pared by 0 bases and J by 4 bases, with 5 bases between. CDR3 sequence (DNA): TGCGCCAGCAGCTTGGACAGAAATCAGCCCCAGCATTTT. Its translation: CASSLDRNQPQHF. Drawing the rest from reference TRBV5-1 and TRBJ1-5, the complete variable domain is KAGVTQTPRYLIKTRGQQVTLSCSPISGHRSVSWYQQTPGQGLQFLFEYFSETQRNKGNFPGRFSGRQFSNSRSEMNVSTLELGDSALYLCASSLDRNQPQHFGDGTRLSIL.

The chain has TRBV18 and TRBJ2-1, with D tentatively TRBD1 (5 bases). The CDR3 has 14 amino acids. Germline-derived CDR1 and CDR2 are KGHSH and LQKENI. Trimming shortened V by 5 bases and J by 7 bases, and 15 bases separated the two germline ends. Written as DNA, the CDR3 is TGTGCCAGCTCATCCCTCGACAGACCTAATGAGCAGTTCTTC. Translating it yields CASSSLDRPNEQFF.

V gene TRBV19 combines with J gene TRBJ2-7; 7 bases fit TRBD1. The CDR3 is 13 residues long. The J segment lost 4 bases and the V segment lost 5 bases, leaving 5 bases of the junction unmatched. The germline CDR1 and CDR2 sequences are LNHDA and SQIVND (reference sequence). The CDR3 region has the DNA TGTGCCAGTAGTTCACAGGGGATATACGAGCAGTACTTC. It codes for CASSSQGIYEQYF.

The chain joins TRBV4-1 to TRBJ2-2; no clear D gene. CDR1 and CDR2 from the germline V gene are MGHRA and YSYEKL. The CDR3 contains 14 residues. Trimming cost V 0 bases and J 9 bases, with 11 bases left between them. The DNA for the CDR3 is TGCGCCAGCAGCCAAGAAAGAGGCCTCAGGGAGCTGTTTTTT. Protein product: CASSQERGLRELFF.

This chain uses TRBV5-1 with TRBJ1-2; maybe TRBD1 (6 bases). The CDR3 is 13 residues long. V was cut by 6 bases and J by 1 base, with 10 bases left in between. Per germline, CDR1 SGHRS and CDR2 YFSETQ. This CDR3 reads CASTPDSNYGYTF. For the CDR3, the DNA is TGCGCCAGCACCCCGGACAGTAACTATGGCTACACCTTC.

The rearrangement links TRBV3-1 (or the pseudogene TRBV3-2) to TRBJ2-3, with 7 bases matching TRBD1. The J segment lost 2 bases and the V segment lost 4 bases, leaving 9 bases of the junction unmatched. The CDR3 runs to 16 residues. Germline CDR1 reads LGHDT; CDR2 reads YNNKEL (reference sequence). The CDR3 DNA is TGTGCCAGCAGCCCAGGGACAGACCTTTTCACAGATACGCAGTATTTT. Amino acids: CASSPGTDLFTDTQYF.

This sequence joins TRBV28 and TRBJ1-5, with a weak D call TRBD1 (5 bases). Germline CDR1 and CDR2: MDHEN and SYDVKM. Trimming shortened V by 6 bases and J by 0 bases, and 9 bases separated the two germline ends. There are 14 residues in the CDR3. The CDR3 reads CASRGHPSNQPQHF. The DNA of the CDR3 is TGTGCCAGCAGAGGACATCCTAGCAATCAGCCCCAGCATTTT.